This TCR beta chain is drawn from a study of cytomegalovirus exposure and HLA in healthy donors. Turning to the study itself: HLA-typed donors were the source of about 85 million unique TCRs held in an early data release. Whole-study findings and limits: Compared with the approximately 670-donor mean, an Asian-associated ancestry cluster reportedly had fewer N-insertions, according to a later analysis.

A note on this clone: As yet, its antigen is unknown.

There are 15 residues in the CDR3. CDR1 is MGHRA and CDR2 is YSYEKL in the germline V gene. The V and J ends lost 5 bases and 6 bases, in that order; junction bases with no gene match: 5. Primers included in the PCR were 60 Vbeta and 13 Jbeta primers. Study processing details: There were around 80 million unique TCR beta chains by a later count, and approximately 10 million of them were shared. Sequencing was performed with immunoSEQ multiplex PCR; in TCRdb, only in-frame clones are kept and a portion is missing. V, J and clone size derive from that table, while D and trimming were established from the DNA sequence. The repertoire table contains around 160,000 clones.

This chain joins TRBV4-1 and TRBJ2-3; 13 bases are a match to TRBD2. The sequence derives from a woman aged 45 to 65 in good health and CMV-seronegative. The sequencing sample was made of PBMCs. The CDR3 here is CASSYGLAGEDTQYF. In DNA form, the CDR3 reads TGCGCCAGCAGCTACGGACTAGCGGGAGAGGATACGCAGTATTTT.